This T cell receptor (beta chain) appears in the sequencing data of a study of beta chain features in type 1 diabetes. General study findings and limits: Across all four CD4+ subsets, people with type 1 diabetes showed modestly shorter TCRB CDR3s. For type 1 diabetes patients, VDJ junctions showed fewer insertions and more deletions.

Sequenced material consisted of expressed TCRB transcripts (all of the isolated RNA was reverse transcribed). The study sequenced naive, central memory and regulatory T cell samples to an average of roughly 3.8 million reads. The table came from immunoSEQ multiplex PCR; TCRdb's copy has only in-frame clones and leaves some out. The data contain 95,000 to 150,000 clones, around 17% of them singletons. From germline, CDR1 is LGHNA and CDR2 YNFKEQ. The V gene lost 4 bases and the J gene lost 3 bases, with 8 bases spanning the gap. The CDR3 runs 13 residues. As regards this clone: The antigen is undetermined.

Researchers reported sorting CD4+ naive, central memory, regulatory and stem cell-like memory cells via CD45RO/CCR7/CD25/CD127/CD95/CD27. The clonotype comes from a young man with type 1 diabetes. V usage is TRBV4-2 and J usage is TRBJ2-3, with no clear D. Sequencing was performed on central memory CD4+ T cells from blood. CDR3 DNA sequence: TGTGCCAGCAGCCCGGGCGCAACAGATACGCAGTATTTT. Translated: CASSPGATDTQYF.